Listed here are 18 T cell receptor beta chains from one sample, sequenced in a study of T cell repertoires in cytomegalovirus infection. TCRdb re-called the reads with MiXCR, one entry per CDR3 protein. The repertoire holds about 530,000 distinct CDR3 sequences, approximately 25% seen once, with less than 15% in the top ten. The specimen was PBMCs. The origin of the receptors is a human donor in good health (CMV status not recorded). Some clones in this sample may be carry-over from other donors' samples.

J is TRBJ2-1 and V is TRBV4-1, with TRBD2 matching over 7 bases. This CDR3 has 15 amino acids. The germline CDR1 and CDR2 sequences are MGHRA and YSYEKL. V lost 4 bases and J lost 9; bases outside the gene matches: 12. CDR3 sequence: CASSPFGAGEVEQFF. DNA of the CDR3: TGCGCCAGCAGCCCTTTCGGGGCGGGAGAGGTTGAGCAGTTCTTC.

J is TRBJ1-5 and V is TRBV5-5; the D gene is possibly TRBD1 (5 bases). Germline-derived CDR1 and CDR2 are SGHKS and YYEKEE (reference sequence). The V gene lost 1 base and the J gene lost 2 bases, with 13 bases spanning the gap. The CDR3 has 16 amino acids. CDR3 sequence reads: CASSLNSGAGNQPQHF. In nucleotides, the CDR3 is TGTGCCAGCAGCTTGAACAGTGGGGCTGGCAATCAGCCCCAGCATTTT.

This rearrangement joins TRBV6-5 to TRBJ1-3, with 9 bases identical to TRBD1. Looked up from germline, CDR1 is MNHEY and CDR2 is SVGAGI. The CDR3 consists of 17 residues. Unmatched junction bases numbered 12, after V lost 5 bases and J lost 4 bases. In nucleotides, the CDR3 is TGTGCCAGCAGTCGACCTCCCCGGGGACAGGGCGGAAACACCATATATTTT. This encodes CASSRPPRGQGGNTIYF.

This clonotype was seen only a few times. The chain joins TRBV7-2 to TRBJ2-1; tentatively, D is TRBD2 (5 bases). V gave up 5 bases and J gave up 12 bases, with 17 bases separating them. This CDR3 comprises 13 residues. Germline lookup yields CDR1 SGHTA and CDR2 FQGNSA. The CDR3 region is CASSPSRQRAQFF. DNA of the CDR3: TGTGCCAGCAGCCCATCGCGTCAGAGGGCGCAGTTCTTC. The full variable domain, completed using reference TRBV7-2 and TRBJ2-1, is GAGVSQSPSNKVTEKGKDVELRCDPISGHTALYWYRQSLGQGLEFLIYFQGNSAPDKSGLPSDRFSAERTGGSVSTLTIQRTQQEDSAVYLCASSPSRQRAQFFGPGTRLTVL.

A single count supports this clonotype. A much larger clone lies a single base off, so this may be a read error. The chain employs TRBV7-2 and TRBJ1-1; 8 nucleotides align to TRBD1. The V segment lost 3 bases and the J segment 0 bases; nucleotides outside the gene matches: 6. The CDR3 is made up of 16 amino acids. From germline, CDR1 is SGHTA and CDR2 FQGNSA. The CDR3 nucleotides are TGTGCCAGCAGCTTTTTGGACAGGGTTATGAACACTGAAGCTTTCTTT. Translation gives CASSFLDRVMNTEAFF. Full variable domain (outside the CDR3, taken from reference TRBV7-2 and TRBJ1-1): GAGVSQSPSNKVTEKGKDVELRCDPISGHTALYWYRQSLGQGLEFLIYFQGNSAPDKSGLPSDRFSAERTGGSVSTLTIQRTQQEDSAVYLCASSFLDRVMNTEAFFGQGTRLTVV.

Only one count was recorded for this clonotype. The CDR3 DNA sequence: TGTGCCAGCAGCTTAGTGAGTTCCGGAGCTGAGGGTAATGAAAAACTGTTTTTT. This translates into CASSLVSSGAEGNEKLFF. The chain recombines TRBV7-6 with TRBJ1-4; D is unresolved. The CDR3 sequence is 18 residues long. Germline V gene lookup returns CDR1 SGHVS and CDR2 FNYEAQ. The ends were cut back, 1 base at V and 4 bases at J, with 19 bases in the middle.

This clonotype was counted ten times or more. V is TRBV7-8 and J is TRBJ1-3, with no clear D. The CDR3 loop spans 16 amino acids. Germline values: CDR1 SGHVS, CDR2 FQNEAQ. V was cut by 7 bases and J by 0 bases, with 16 bases left in between. CDR3 DNA: TGTGCCAGCATCAAGGACCAGGCGGGCTCTGGAAACACCATATATTTT. This translates into CASIKDQAGSGNTIYF.

The V gene is TRBV2, the J gene TRBJ2-1; TRBD2 agrees at 8 bases. The CDR3 is 15 residues long. Per germline, CDR1 SNHLY and CDR2 FYNNEI. V shed 7 bases, J shed 4 bases, and the junction held 9 bases outside the gene matches. CDR3 DNA sequence: TGTGCCAGCAAGAGCCCCGGGACTAGTTACAATGAGCAGTTCTTC. It codes for CASKSPGTSYNEQFF.

The chain joins TRBV5-1 to TRBJ2-1; 10 nucleotides match TRBD2. V was clipped by 5 bases and J by 8 bases; unmatched bases: 10. The CDR3 has 15 residues. Germline V gene lookup returns CDR1 SGHRS and CDR2 YFSETQ. The CDR3 DNA follows: TGCGCCAGCAGACTAGCGGGGTTTGAAAGGGATGAGCAGTTCTTC. This codes for CASRLAGFERDEQFF. Full variable domain (outside the CDR3, taken from reference TRBV5-1 and TRBJ2-1): KAGVTQTPRYLIKTRGQQVTLSCSPISGHRSVSWYQQTPGQGLQFLFEYFSETQRNKGNFPGRFSGRQFSNSRSEMNVSTLELGDSALYLCASRLAGFERDEQFFGPGTRLTVL.

This chain uses TRBV20-1 with TRBJ2-7, with 11 nucleotides matching TRBD2. Germline values: CDR1 DFQATT, CDR2 SNEGSKA (reference sequence). J was trimmed by 1 base and V by 8 bases; bases with no gene match: 4. The CDR3 spans 13 residues. CDR3 DNA: TGCAGTCCTACTAGCGGGAGTTCCTACGAGCAGTACTTC. It yields the protein CSPTSGSSYEQYF.

This clonotype has just a few counts. The V gene is TRBV20-1, the J gene TRBJ2-3; no definite D call. This CDR3 is 19 amino acids long. Germline CDR1 is DFQATT and CDR2 is SNEGSKA (reference sequence). The V end was cut by 1 base, the J end by 0 bases, with 23 bases between. CDR3 sequence (DNA): TGCAGTGCTAGAGTCTCACTCGGCGGTTCGTACCGTAGCACAGATACGCAGTATTTT. Its protein product is CSARVSLGGSYRSTDTQYF.

This clonotype showed up just a few times. The chain combines TRBV20-1 with TRBJ2-1; 9 nucleotides agree with TRBD2. CDR3 length: 16 amino acids. J gave up 10 bases and V 0 bases, and 13 bases lay outside the gene matches. Germline CDR1 and CDR2: DFQATT and SNEGSKA (reference sequence). The CDR3 sequence: CSARDRGGRAIGEQFF. DNA of the CDR3: TGCAGTGCTAGAGATCGTGGCGGGAGGGCCATAGGAGAGCAGTTCTTC.

This clonotype was counted many times. J is TRBJ2-7 and V is TRBV7-2; D is possibly TRBD2 (7 bases). This CDR3 has 15 residues. Germline values: CDR1 SGHTA, CDR2 FQGNSA. Trimming shortened V by 7 bases and J by 5 bases, and 21 bases separated the two germline ends. The CDR3 DNA sequence: TGTGCCAGCACCCTAGAGGGGGGGAGACCCCACGAGCAGTACTTC. Amino acid sequence: CASTLEGGRPHEQYF.

V and J are TRBV28 and TRBJ2-2, with TRBD2 identical over 7 bases. The CDR3 spans 14 residues. Germline values: CDR1 MDHEN, CDR2 SYDVKM. Trimming at V came to 10 bases and at J to 2 bases, leaving 7 bases not matched to a gene. Written as DNA, the CDR3 is TGTGCCACCGGAACAGCGGGAAACACCGGGGAGCTGTTTTTT. Protein product: CATGTAGNTGELFF.

In this sample, this clonotype turned up a few times. The chain carries TRBV27 and TRBJ2-5; TRBD2 agrees at 12 bases. CDR3 length equals 15 residues. J was trimmed by 5 bases and V by 5 bases; bases with no gene match: 6. Germline CDR1 and CDR2: MNHEY and SMNVEV (reference sequence). CDR3 DNA: TGTGCCAGCAGTCAGACTAGCGGGAGCCACGAGACCCAGTACTTC. Amino acids: CASSQTSGSHETQYF.

The V gene is TRBV19, the J gene TRBJ1-5, with a tentative D call TRBD1 (6 bases). V lost 0 bases and J 6 bases, leaving 12 bases between the germline ends. Germline loops: CDR1 LNHDA, CDR2 SQIVND (reference sequence). This CDR3 region has 15 residues. The DNA for the CDR3 is TGTGCCAGTAGTATAGATCGCTCGGGGGCTCAGCCCCAGCATTTT. Protein: CASSIDRSGAQPQHF.

The chain employs TRBV11-3 and TRBJ2-2; TRBD2 matches at 12 bases. This CDR3 has 14 amino acids. Looked up from germline, CDR1 is SGHNT and CDR2 is YENEEA. Trimming took 7 bases from V and 6 from J; bases not matched to a gene: 3. Here the CDR3 reads CASTLAGGPGELFF. The CDR3 DNA is TGTGCCAGCACCCTAGCGGGAGGGCCCGGGGAGCTGTTTTTT.

The chain employs TRBV27 and TRBJ2-1, with TRBD2 identical over 7 bases. This CDR3 has 17 amino acids. Trimming at V came to 8 bases and at J to 9 bases, leaving 22 bases not matched to a gene. Germline CDR1 is MNHEY and CDR2 is SMNVEV (reference sequence). The CDR3 DNA reads as TGTGCCAGCGGCGCTACCTTCGGACTAGTTAGCGGACCTGAGCAGTTCTTC. This sequence encodes CASGATFGLVSGPEQFF.